This T cell receptor (beta chain) is drawn from a study of cytomegalovirus exposure and HLA in healthy donors. Use of 60 Vbeta and 13 Jbeta primers characterized the PCR. Method: immunoSEQ multiplex PCR; TCRdb's copy keeps in-frame clones and lacks some. The data hold tens of thousands of clones, with 70% to 85% observed a single time. This clone was observed a single time. CDR3 length equals 16 residues. V lost 1 base, J lost 0 bases, and 11 bases lay in between. Germline V gene data show CDR1 as SGDLS and CDR2 as YYNGEE. The chain has TRBV9 and TRBJ2-1, with D unresolved. This clonotype originated in a human donor in good health. The source material was PBMCs. CDR3 residues: CASSVRSVASYNEQFF. CDR3 coding DNA: TGTGCCAGCAGCGTAAGGAGCGTTGCCTCCTACAATGAGCAGTTCTTC.